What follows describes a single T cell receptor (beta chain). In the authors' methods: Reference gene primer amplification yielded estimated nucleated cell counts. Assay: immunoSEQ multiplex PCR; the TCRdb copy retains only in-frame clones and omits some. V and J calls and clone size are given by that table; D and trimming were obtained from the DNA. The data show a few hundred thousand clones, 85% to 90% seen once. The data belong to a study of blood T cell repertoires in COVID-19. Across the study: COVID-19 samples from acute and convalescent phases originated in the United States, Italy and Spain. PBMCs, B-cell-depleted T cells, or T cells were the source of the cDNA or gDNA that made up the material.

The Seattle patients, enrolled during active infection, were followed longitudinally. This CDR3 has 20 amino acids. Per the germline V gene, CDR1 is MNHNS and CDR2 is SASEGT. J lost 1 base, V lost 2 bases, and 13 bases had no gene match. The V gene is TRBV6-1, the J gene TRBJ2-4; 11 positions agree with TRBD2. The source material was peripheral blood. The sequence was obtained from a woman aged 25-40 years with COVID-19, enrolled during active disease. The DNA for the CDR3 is TGTGCCAGCAGTGAACGTTTTAGCGGGGGGGCCGCTAAGGCCAAAAACATTCAGTACTTC. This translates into CASSERFSGGAAKAKNIQYF.